Each of the 2 T cell receptor beta chains below was sequenced from the same sample in a study of tumor-infiltrating lymphocytes in primary liver carcinoma. The authors took blood RNA from unsorted whole blood and also extracted germline DNA. Constant-region priming of 500 ng total RNA yielded TCR beta cDNA. Amplification in three nested multiplex PCR rounds with slightly modified ARM-PCR gave rise to TCR beta libraries. Two initial PCR rounds of around 9 cycles each paired TRBV1-TRBV30 forward primers with a C-beta reverse primer. MiXCR was run by TCRdb on the multiplex PCR reads, yielding one entry per CDR3 protein. The repertoire holds approximately 300,000 distinct CDR3 sequences, around three fifths seen once, with roughly 10% in the top ten. The sequenced material came from peripheral blood. Source of these receptors: a man in his forties with primary liver carcinoma and hepatitis B virus infection.

With respect to this clonotype: The CDR3 end shows no conserved phenylalanine or tryptophan, and so a read error is likely. Because the CDR3's place on the DNA is in doubt, the DNA is left out and the CDR3 is given as listed by TCRdb. The rearrangement uses TRBV12-3 or TRBV12-4 and TRBJ1-6; the table gives TRBD1 as D, unverified against the DNA. The CDR3 is made up of 15 amino acids, end residues included. The CDR3 sequence: CASSFRTGYNSPFHY.

On this clonotype: One base away lies a much larger clone, so this may be a sequencing read error. The CDR3 DNA reads as TGCAGCATAGACGGTAACACCGGGGAGCTGTCTTTT. Its translation is CSIDGNTGELSF. The chain links TRBV29-1 to TRBJ2-2; D might be TRBD2 (5 bases). Germline CDR1 reads SQVTM; CDR2 reads ANQGSEA. The CDR3 has 12 residues.